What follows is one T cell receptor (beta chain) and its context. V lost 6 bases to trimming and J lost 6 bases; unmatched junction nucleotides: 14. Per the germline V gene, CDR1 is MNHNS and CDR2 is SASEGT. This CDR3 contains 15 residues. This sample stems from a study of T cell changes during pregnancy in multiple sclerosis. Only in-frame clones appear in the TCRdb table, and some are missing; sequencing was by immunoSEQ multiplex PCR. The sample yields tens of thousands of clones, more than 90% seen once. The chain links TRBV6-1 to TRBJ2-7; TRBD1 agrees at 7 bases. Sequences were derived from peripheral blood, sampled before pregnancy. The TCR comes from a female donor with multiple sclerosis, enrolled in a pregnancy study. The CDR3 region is CASRLGAGGMGEQYF. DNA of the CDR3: TGTGCCAGCAGACTGGGGGCAGGGGGTATGGGCGAGCAGTACTTC.